This T cell receptor (beta chain) emerged from a study of T cell changes during pregnancy in multiple sclerosis. Assay used: immunoSEQ multiplex PCR; TCRdb lists only in-frame clones, some missing. The sample carries 35,000 to 45,000 clones, 90% recorded once. V lost 5 bases to trimming and J lost 8 bases, with 15 bases between them. This CDR3 is built from 13 residues. Germline loops: CDR1 MNHNY, CDR2 SVGAGI (reference sequence). The starting material was peripheral blood, obtained in the third trimester of pregnancy. The TCR originated in a female donor in good health, enrolled as a control in a pregnancy study. The V and J genes are TRBV6-6 and TRBJ2-5; D perhaps matches TRBD1 (5 bases). CDR3 residues: CASSMPDTGTQYF. CDR3 sequence (DNA): TGTGCCAGCAGTATGCCGGACACAGGAACCCAGTACTTC.